This T cell receptor (beta chain) derives from a study of blood T cell repertoires in COVID-19. Overall study context: Spain, Italy and the United States supplied samples that represented acute and convalescent COVID-19.

V shed 4 bases and J shed 6 bases, with 8 bases lying between them. The CDR3 covers 13 residues. CDR1 and CDR2 from the germline V gene are SGHRS and YFSETQ. Enrollees, 18 to 89 years old, lived in 24 US areas. Only in-frame clones appear in the TCRdb table, and some are missing; sequencing was by immunoSEQ multiplex PCR. The sample consists of 250,000 to 350,000 clones, 90% of them appearing once. Sequencing was performed on PBMCs or T cells enriched from blood (not recorded which). This TCR derives from a man aged 55 to 70 who had recovered from COVID-19. The gene calls are TRBV5-1 and TRBJ1-6; the D gene is possibly TRBD1 (6 bases). The DNA for the CDR3 is TGCGCCAGCAGCCCAGGGGTTAATTCACCCCTCCACTTT. Its protein is CASSPGVNSPLHF.